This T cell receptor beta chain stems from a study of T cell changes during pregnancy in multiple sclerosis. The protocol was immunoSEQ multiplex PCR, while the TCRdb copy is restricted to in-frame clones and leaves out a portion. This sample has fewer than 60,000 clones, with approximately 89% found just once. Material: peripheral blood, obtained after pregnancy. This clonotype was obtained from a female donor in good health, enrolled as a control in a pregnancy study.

CDR3 in DNA: TGTGCCTGGAGTTGGACAGGGTCCGATCAGCCCCAGCATTTT. This gives the protein CAWSWTGSDQPQHF. The chain is built from TRBV30 and TRBJ1-5, with 8 bases identical to TRBD1. The CDR3 sequence is 14 residues long. J gave up 5 bases and V 2 bases, and 5 bases lay outside the gene matches. Germline V gene lookup returns CDR1 GTSNPN and CDR2 SVGIG (reference sequence).